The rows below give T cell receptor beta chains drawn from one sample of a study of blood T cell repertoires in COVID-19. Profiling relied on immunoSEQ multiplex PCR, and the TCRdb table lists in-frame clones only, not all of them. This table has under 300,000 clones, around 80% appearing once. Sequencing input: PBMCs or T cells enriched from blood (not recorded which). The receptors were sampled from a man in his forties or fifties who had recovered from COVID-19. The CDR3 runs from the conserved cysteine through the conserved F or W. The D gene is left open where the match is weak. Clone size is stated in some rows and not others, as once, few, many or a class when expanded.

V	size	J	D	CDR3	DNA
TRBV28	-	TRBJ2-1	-	CASTEGGNEQFF	TGTGCCAGCACCGAAGGAGGCAATGAGCAGTTCTTC
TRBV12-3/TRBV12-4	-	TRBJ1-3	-	CASSLVRGPTIYF	TGTGCCAGCAGTTTAGTCCGCGGCCCCACCATATATTTT
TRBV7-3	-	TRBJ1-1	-	CASSPHRLGSGTEAFF	TGTGCCAGCAGCCCTCACCGTTTAGGGAGCGGCACTGAAGCTTTCTTT
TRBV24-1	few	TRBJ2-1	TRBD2	CATSARRGAYNEQFF	TGTGCCACCAGTGCCCGGCGGGGGGCCTACAATGAGCAGTTCTTC
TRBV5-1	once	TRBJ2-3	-	CASSLVGGRTDTQYF	TGCGCCAGCAGCTTGGTCGGGGGACGCACAGATACGCAGTATTTT
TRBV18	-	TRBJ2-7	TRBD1	CASSPRRDRYDEQYF	TGTGCCAGCTCACCACGCAGGGACAGGTACGACGAGCAGTACTTC
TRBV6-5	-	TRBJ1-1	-	CASSYGQMNTEAFF	TGTGCCAGCAGTTACGGACAGATGAACACTGAAGCTTTCTTT
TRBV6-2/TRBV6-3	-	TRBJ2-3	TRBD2	CASSLAGTRTDTQYF	TGTGCCAGCAGTTTGGCGGGGACTAGAACAGATACGCAGTATTTT
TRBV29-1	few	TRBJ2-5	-	CSVEGNFGETQYF	TGCAGCGTTGAAGGAAACTTCGGGGAGACCCAGTACTTC
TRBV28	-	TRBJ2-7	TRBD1	CASSLVDRDYEQYF	TGTGCCAGCAGTTTGGTTGACAGGGACTACGAGCAGTACTTC
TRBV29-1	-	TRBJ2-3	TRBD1	CSVASGQGSTDTQYF	TGCAGCGTCGCCTCCGGACAGGGGAGCACAGATACGCAGTATTTT
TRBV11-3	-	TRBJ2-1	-	CASSLSSLNEQFF	TGTGCCAGCAGCTTAAGTAGCCTGAATGAGCAGTTCTTC
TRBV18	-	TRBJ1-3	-	CASSGGLSGNTIYF	TGTGCCAGCTCAGGCGGGCTCTCTGGAAACACCATATATTTT
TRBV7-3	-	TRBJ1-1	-	CASSLELFTTEAFF	TGTGCCAGCAGTCTCGAACTCTTTACCACTGAAGCTTTCTTT
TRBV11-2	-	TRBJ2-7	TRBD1	CASSWAGTGAYEQYF	TGTGCCAGCAGCTGGGCCGGGACAGGGGCCTACGAGCAGTACTTC
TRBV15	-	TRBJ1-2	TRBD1	CATSRVDRGQGYTF	TGTGCCACCAGCAGAGTTGACAGGGGGCAAGGCTACACCTTC
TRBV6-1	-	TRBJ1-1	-	CASSDGLRRTEAFF	TGTGCCAGCAGTGATGGGTTGAGGAGGACTGAAGCTTTCTTT
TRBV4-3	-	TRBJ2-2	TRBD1	CASSQTGVLKIGELFF	TGCGCCAGCAGCCAGACAGGGGTTCTAAAGATAGGGGAGCTGTTTTTT
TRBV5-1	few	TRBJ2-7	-	CASSLAGKGEHEQYF	TGCGCCAGCAGCTTGGCTGGTAAGGGAGAGCACGAGCAGTACTTC
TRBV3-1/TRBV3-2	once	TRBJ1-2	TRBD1	CASSDRGPYGYTF	TGTGCCAGCAGCGACAGGGGGCCGTACGGCTACACCTTC
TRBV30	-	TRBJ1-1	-	CAWSNGGTEAFF	TGTGCCTGGAGTAACGGGGGAACTGAAGCTTTCTTT
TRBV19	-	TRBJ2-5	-	CASSKMNSQETQYF	TGTGCCAGTAGTAAGATGAACAGTCAAGAGACCCAGTACTTC
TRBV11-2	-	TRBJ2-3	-	CASSLFLNLADTQYF	TGTGCCAGCAGCTTATTCCTAAACTTGGCAGATACGCAGTATTTT
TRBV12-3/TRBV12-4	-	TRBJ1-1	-	CASSSTGNTEAFF	TGTGCCAGCAGTTCAACAGGTAACACTGAAGCTTTCTTT
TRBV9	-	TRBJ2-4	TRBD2	CASSVALAGNIQYF	TGTGCCAGCAGCGTAGCTTTAGCGGGAAACATTCAGTACTTC
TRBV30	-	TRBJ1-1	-	CAWSVEDSQGAFF	TGTGCCTGGAGTGTAGAGGATTCTCAGGGAGCTTTCTTT
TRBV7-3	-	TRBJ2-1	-	CASSLSDRTYEQFF	TGTGCCAGCAGCTTATCCGACAGGACCTATGAGCAGTTCTTC
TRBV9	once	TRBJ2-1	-	CASSVGGLETVREQFF	TGTGCCAGCAGCGTAGGGGGCTTAGAGACGGTTCGGGAGCAGTTCTTC
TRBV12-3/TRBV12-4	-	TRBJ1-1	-	CASSLQGGTEAFF	TGTGCCAGCAGTTTGCAGGGCGGTACTGAAGCTTTCTTT
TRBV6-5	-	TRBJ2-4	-	CASNSPAKNIQYF	TGTGCCAGCAATAGCCCAGCCAAAAACATTCAGTACTTC
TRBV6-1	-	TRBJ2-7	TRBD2	CASSEQSGLAGLREQYF	TGTGCCAGCAGTGAACAAAGCGGGCTAGCGGGACTTCGCGAGCAGTACTTC
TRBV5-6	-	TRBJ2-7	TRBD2	CASSGRTSGAYEQYF	TGTGCCAGCAGCGGACGGACTAGCGGGGCCTACGAGCAGTACTTC